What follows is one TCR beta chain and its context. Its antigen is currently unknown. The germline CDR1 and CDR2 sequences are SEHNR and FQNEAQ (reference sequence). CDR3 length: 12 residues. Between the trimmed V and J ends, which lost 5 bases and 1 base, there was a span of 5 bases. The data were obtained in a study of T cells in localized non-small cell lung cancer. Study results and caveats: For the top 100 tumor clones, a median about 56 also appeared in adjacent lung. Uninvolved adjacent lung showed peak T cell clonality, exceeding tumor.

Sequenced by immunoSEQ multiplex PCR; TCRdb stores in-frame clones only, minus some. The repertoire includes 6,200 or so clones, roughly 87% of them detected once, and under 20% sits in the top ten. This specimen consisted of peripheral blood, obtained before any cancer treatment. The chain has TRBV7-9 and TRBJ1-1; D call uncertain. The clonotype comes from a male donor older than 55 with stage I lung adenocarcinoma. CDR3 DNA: TGTGCCAGCAGCCGCCAGAACACTGAAGCTTTCTTT. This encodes CASSRQNTEAFF.